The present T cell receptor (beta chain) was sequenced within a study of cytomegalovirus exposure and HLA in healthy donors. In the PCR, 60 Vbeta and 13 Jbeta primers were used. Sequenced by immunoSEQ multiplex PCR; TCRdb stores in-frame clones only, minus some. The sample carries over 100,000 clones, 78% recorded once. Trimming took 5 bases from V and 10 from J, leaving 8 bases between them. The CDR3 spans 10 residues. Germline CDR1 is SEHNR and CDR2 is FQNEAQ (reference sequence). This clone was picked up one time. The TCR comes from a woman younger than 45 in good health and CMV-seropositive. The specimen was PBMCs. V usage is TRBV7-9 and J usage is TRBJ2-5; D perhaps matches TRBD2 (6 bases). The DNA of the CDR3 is TGTGCCAGCAGCCCGGGGGACCAGTACTTC. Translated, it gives CASSPGDQYF.